A single T cell receptor beta chain is shown here with its context. CDR3 length equals 18 residues. Germline V gene data show CDR1 as SGHVS and CDR2 as FNYEAQ. J was trimmed by 2 bases and V by 2 bases; bases with no gene match: 6. This sample is part of a study of blood T cell repertoires in COVID-19. Background on the study: The origin of the acute and convalescent COVID-19 samples was the United States, Italy and Spain. Nucleic acid was either cDNA or gDNA, and it came from T cells, B-cell-depleted T cells, or PBMCs.

Authors' processing steps: Estimates of nucleated cell counts were drawn from the amplification of reference gene primers. Produced via immunoSEQ multiplex PCR; TCRdb's table is partial and in-frame only. D and trimming were read from the DNA, whereas the V and J calls and clone size are those reported in that table. The table shows about 230,000 clones, with approximately 87% occurring only once. J is TRBJ2-2 and V is TRBV7-6; the match to TRBD2 covers 12 bases. This receptor was taken from a woman aged 70-85 years with active or convalescent COVID-19. The material sequenced was peripheral blood. CDR3 residues: CASSLRTSGALNTGELFF. As DNA, the CDR3 is TGTGCCAGCAGCTTAAGGACTAGCGGGGCCCTAAACACCGGGGAGCTGTTTTTT.